Each of the 19 T cell receptor beta chains below was sequenced from the same sample in a study of cytomegalovirus exposure and HLA in healthy donors. Primers: 60 Vbeta forward and 13 Jbeta reverse. Clones were sequenced by immunoSEQ multiplex PCR, and TCRdb holds only the in-frame ones, with some missing. The sample records about 220,000 clones, nearly 80% being singletons. Input material: PBMCs. Every receptor here comes from a male donor in good health and CMV-seronegative.

The chain recombines TRBV15 with TRBJ2-3; D not resolved. Trimming shortened V by 1 base and J by 0 bases, and 5 bases separated the two germline ends. Germline CDR1 LNHNV, CDR2 YYDKDF (reference sequence). The CDR3 contains 14 residues. Here the CDR3 reads CATSRGGSTDTQYF. The CDR3 coding sequence is TGTGCCACCAGCAGAGGTGGCAGCACAGATACGCAGTATTTT.

The rearrangement links TRBV28 to TRBJ2-5; 7 bases are shared with TRBD1. TRBJ2-7 explains the end of the DNA better; the J call may be wrong. Germline V gene sequence: CDR1 MDHEN, CDR2 SYDVKM. The CDR3 consists of 14 residues. CDR3: CASNRRDSAYEQYF. CDR3 in DNA: TGTGCCAGCAATCGCCGGGACAGTGCCTACGAGCAGTACTTC.

J is TRBJ2-1 and V is TRBV5-1, with D maybe TRBD1 (6 bases). The CDR3 sequence is 15 residues long. Per the germline V gene, CDR1 is SGHRS and CDR2 is YFSETQ. With 4 bases removed from V and 0 bases from J, the gap between germline ends came to 11 bases. The CDR3 bases are TGCGCCAGCAGCGGGGGCGACCCCTCCTACAATGAGCAGTTCTTC. This codes for CASSGGDPSYNEQFF.

The DNA for the CDR3 is TGTGCCAGCAGCTTAAGCGTAAGCGGGAGCACAGATACGCAGTATTTT. It yields the protein CASSLSVSGSTDTQYF. This chain connects TRBV11-2 to TRBJ2-3; D is perhaps TRBD2 (6 bases). The length of the CDR3 is 16 residues. Trimming left V 2 bases short and J 0 bases short, with 12 bases between. CDR1 and CDR2 (germline): SGHAT, FQNNGV.

The chain is built from TRBV7-3 and TRBJ2-1, with 11 bases fitting TRBD2. Looked up from germline, CDR1 is SGHTA and CDR2 is FQGTGA. V dropped 0 bases and J dropped 7; count of bases not matched to a gene: 5. The CDR3 runs to 16 residues. In DNA, the CDR3 is TGTGCCAGCAGCTTAACGGCTAGCGGGGGGAGGAATGAGCAGTTCTTC. Translation gives CASSLTASGGRNEQFF.

The CDR3 is CASSLTSVGQGVTNEQFF. CDR3 bases: TGTGCCAGCAGCTTAACCTCTGTTGGACAGGGGGTCACCAATGAGCAGTTCTTC. The rearrangement links TRBV7-3 to TRBJ2-1; 10 bases agree with TRBD1. V lost 0 bases and J lost 6; bases outside the gene matches: 11. There are 18 residues in the CDR3. CDR1 is SGHTA, CDR2 FQGTGA, per germline. Together with reference TRBV7-3 and TRBJ2-1, the CDR3 gives the full variable domain: GAGVSQTPSNKVTEKGKYVELRCDPISGHTALYWYRQSLGQGPEFLIYFQGTGAADDSGLPNDRFFAVRPEGSVSTLKIQRTERGDSAVYLCASSLTSVGQGVTNEQFFGPGTRLTVL.

This clone was detected once. V and J are TRBV4-2 and TRBJ1-6; 8 bases line up with TRBD1. The V segment lost 3 bases and the J segment 14 bases; nucleotides outside the gene matches: 9. The CDR3 length is 14 residues. Germline-derived CDR1 and CDR2 are LGHNA and YNFKEQ. As DNA, the CDR3 is TGTGCCAGCAGCCAGACACGACAGGGGAGTTCCCTCCACTTT. Protein: CASSQTRQGSSLHF.

The V and J genes are TRBV28 and TRBJ2-3, with 7 bases matching TRBD2. Germline values: CDR1 MDHEN, CDR2 SYDVKM. The V gene end was trimmed by 8 bases and the J gene end by 0 bases; junction bases not matched to a gene: 8. This CDR3 spans 15 amino acids. The CDR3 DNA sequence: TGTGCCAGCCTGTTAATAGCGGGTAGCACAGATACGCAGTATTTT. Its translation: CASLLIAGSTDTQYF.

The chain links TRBV7-3 to TRBJ2-2, with D possibly being TRBD1 (7 bases). The CDR3 loop spans 13 amino acids. Trimming stripped 7 bases from V and 5 bases from J, with 11 bases between. The germline gives CDR1 SGHTA, CDR2 FQGTGA. The CDR3 loop is CASTAGGTGELFF. The DNA of the CDR3 is TGTGCCAGCACCGCAGGGGGGACCGGGGAGCTGTTTTTT. The full variable domain, in which reference TRBV7-3 and TRBJ2-2 provide the parts outside the CDR3, is GAGVSQTPSNKVTEKGKYVELRCDPISGHTALYWYRQSLGQGPEFLIYFQGTGAADDSGLPNDRFFAVRPEGSVSTLKIQRTERGDSAVYLCASTAGGTGELFFGEGSRLTVL.

The chain recombines TRBV6-6 with TRBJ1-4; 7 bases map to TRBD1. CDR1 and CDR2 (germline): MNHNY, SVGAGI (reference sequence). V trimming: 5 bases; J trimming: 8 bases; junction bases outside the gene matches: 11. This CDR3 comprises 15 residues. The CDR3 sequence: CASSALTGREEKLFF. Written as DNA, the CDR3 is TGTGCCAGCAGTGCGCTGACAGGGCGAGAAGAAAAACTGTTTTTT.

CDR3 sequence reads: CSDGSPLSYGYTF. The CDR3 coding sequence is TGCAGCGACGGGAGTCCCTTATCTTATGGCTACACCTTC. The chain couples TRBV29-1 to TRBJ1-2; no firm D call. Per germline, CDR1 SQVTM and CDR2 ANQGSEA. This CDR3 contains 13 residues. Deletions cut 7 bases from V and 5 bases from J, with 17 bases between.

Regarding this clone: One junction end disagrees with the germline gene, perhaps due to a read error. This rearrangement joins TRBV28 to TRBJ2-7; D may be TRBD1 (6 bases). The CDR3 is made up of 12 amino acids. Germline V lookup: CDR1 MDHEN, CDR2 SYDVKM. CDR3 sequence (DNA): TGTGTCAGCAGTGATACAGGGTACGAGCAGTACTTC. It specifies CVSSDTGYEQYF.

This chain uses TRBV10-3 with TRBJ1-2; D possibly corresponds to TRBD1 (6 bases). Germline loops: CDR1 ENHRY, CDR2 SYGVKD. Trimming pared 0 bases from V and 5 bases from J, leaving 7 bases between. There are 13 residues in the CDR3. Here the CDR3 DNA reads TGTGCCATCAGTGAGTCGACAGGATATGGCTACACCTTC. Its protein is CAISESTGYGYTF.

The genes are TRBV11-1 and TRBJ2-5; D might be TRBD2 (5 bases). V was trimmed by 2 bases and J by 4 bases, leaving 5 bases between them. Germline V gene lookup returns CDR1 SGHAT and CDR2 FQDESV (reference sequence). This CDR3 is 12 amino acids long. In DNA, the CDR3 is TGTGCCAGCAGCTTACGGGGAGAGACCCAGTACTTC. Protein: CASSLRGETQYF.

This chain connects TRBV9 to TRBJ2-1; 10 nucleotides align to TRBD1. The CDR3 spans 15 residues. Per the germline V gene, CDR1 is SGDLS and CDR2 is YYNGEE. V was pared by 4 bases and J by 2 bases, with 3 bases of the junction left unmatched. CDR3 in amino acids: CASSPGTGAYNEQFF. As DNA, the CDR3 is TGTGCCAGCAGCCCCGGGACAGGGGCCTACAATGAGCAGTTCTTC. Filled out from reference TRBV9 and TRBJ2-1, the complete variable domain reads DSGVTQTPKHLITATGQRVTLRCSPRSGDLSVYWYQQSLDQGLQFLIQYYNGEERAKGNILERFSAQQFPDLHSELNLSSLELGDSALYFCASSPGTGAYNEQFFGPGTRLTVL.

Notes on this clone: Germline is not matched at one junction end, which may reflect a read error. This chain joins TRBV7-7 and TRBJ2-3; D perhaps matches TRBD2 (7 bases). Per germline, CDR1 SSHAT and CDR2 FNYEAQ (reference sequence). This CDR3 is 14 amino acids long. The CDR3 sequence: CASSLWGGPDTQYF. CDR3 nucleotide sequence: TGTGCTAGCAGCTTATGGGGGGGGCCAGATACGCAGTATTTT. Variable domain in full (rest from reference TRBV7-7 and TRBJ2-3): GAGVSQSPRYKVTKRGQDVTLRCDPISSHATLYWYQQALGQGPEFLTYFNYEAQPDKSGLPSDRFSAERPEGSISTLTIQRTEQRDSAMYRCASSLWGGPDTQYFGPGTRLTVL.

The V gene is TRBV7-2, the J gene TRBJ2-5; maybe TRBD1 (6 bases). This CDR3 spans 18 amino acids. Trimming took 5 bases from V and 5 from J, leaving 27 bases between them. Germline CDR1 and CDR2: SGHTA and FQGNSA. In nucleotides, the CDR3 is TGTGCCAGCAGCAAGACCGGGGTGGGGGCCTTCCCGGGTGAGACCCAGTACTTC. Its protein is CASSKTGVGAFPGETQYF.

The V call is TRBV7-9, the J call TRBJ2-1; no firm D call. Trimming shortened V by 2 bases and J by 1 base, and 9 bases separated the two germline ends. CDR3 length: 15 amino acids. Germline V gives CDR1 SEHNR, CDR2 FQNEAQ (reference sequence). The CDR3 sequence: CASSLSDFSYNEQFF. CDR3 coding DNA: TGTGCCAGCAGCTTATCAGATTTTTCCTACAATGAGCAGTTCTTC.

The chain couples TRBV2 to TRBJ2-5; TRBD1 might be the D (5 bases). The V end lost 7 bases, the J end lost 4 bases, and 7 bases lay between the germline ends. The CDR3 totals 11 residues. Germline V gene data show CDR1 as SNHLY and CDR2 as FYNNEI. In DNA, the CDR3 is TGTGCCAGCAACAGGATAGAGACCCAGTACTTC. It yields the protein CASNRIETQYF.